Shown below are 8 T cell receptor beta chains from a single sample sequenced in a study of Graves' ophthalmopathy and Graves' hyperthyroidism. Beta-chain TCR CDR3 regions were amplified from RNA transcripts. The first-round RT-PCR employed HTBI primers together with the Qiagen OneStep RT-PCR kit. A multiplex PCR was then performed as the second round. MiXCR, run by TCRdb on the multiplex PCR reads, gives a single entry per CDR3 protein. The data contain approximately 160,000 distinct CDR3 sequences, more than 30% of them singletons. Sequenced input: peripheral blood. All receptors come from a woman between 40 and 50 years old with Graves' ophthalmopathy.

The chain combines TRBV27 with TRBJ2-2, with 7 bases lining up with TRBD2. The V and J ends lost 8 bases and 2 bases, in that order; junction bases with no gene match: 2. Germline V gene sequence: CDR1 MNHEY, CDR2 SMNVEV (reference sequence). The CDR3 has 13 residues. CDR3 protein: CASGTTNTGELFF. The DNA of the CDR3 is TGTGCCAGCGGGACTACCAACACCGGGGAGCTGTTTTTT.

The J gene is TRBJ1-1, the V gene TRBV20-1; 7 positions match TRBD1. The CDR3 totals 14 residues. The germline V gene has CDR1 DFQATT and CDR2 SNEGSKA (reference sequence). The V gene end was trimmed by 3 bases and the J gene end by 2 bases; junction bases not matched to a gene: 6. The chain's CDR3 is CSASRQGVNTEAFF. CDR3 nucleotides: TGCAGTGCTAGCAGACAGGGAGTAAACACTGAAGCTTTCTTT.

The chain carries TRBV12-3 or TRBV12-4 and TRBJ1-5; D is perhaps TRBD1 (6 bases). The CDR3 covers 13 residues. Trimming removed 7 bases at V and 3 bases at J, with 10 bases between. CDR3 sequence reads: CASTGQFNQPQHF. The CDR3 nucleotides are TGTGCCAGCACCGGACAGTTCAATCAGCCCCAGCATTTT.

There are many counts of this clonotype. V and J are TRBV3-1 and TRBJ1-2, with a weak D call TRBD1 (6 bases). Deletions cut 7 bases from V and 6 bases from J, with 15 bases between. The CDR3 is 13 amino acids. Germline V gene lookup returns CDR1 LGHDT and CDR2 YNNKEL (reference sequence). CDR3 coding DNA: TGTGCCAGCAATCCCGGGGGCCCTAATGGCTACACCTTC. It is translated as CASNPGGPNGYTF.

At least ten counts were recorded for this clonotype. J is TRBJ1-6 and V is TRBV6-2 or TRBV6-3; D is undetermined. This CDR3 is 12 amino acids long. From germline, CDR1 is MNHEY and CDR2 SVGEGT. Trimming stripped 0 bases from V and 9 bases from J, with 3 bases between. CDR3 region: CASSYSASPLHF. The CDR3 nucleotides read TGTGCCAGCAGTTACTCAGCTTCACCCCTCCACTTT.

The chain is built from TRBV11-2 and TRBJ2-5, with TRBD2 matching over 15 bases. The V segment lost 0 bases and the J segment 4 bases; nucleotides outside the gene matches: 9. Germline CDR1 is SGHAT and CDR2 is FQNNGV. The CDR3 is 19 amino acids. CDR3 region: CASSLDLLGLAGGRETQYF. Written as DNA, the CDR3 is TGTGCCAGCAGCTTAGATTTGCTGGGACTAGCGGGAGGTCGAGAGACCCAGTACTTC. The whole variable domain, remainder taken from reference TRBV11-2 and TRBJ2-5, is EAGVAQSPRYKIIEKRQSVAFWCNPISGHATLYWYQQILGQGPKLLIQFQNNGVVDDSQLPKDRFSAERLKGVDSTLKIQPAKLEDSAVYLCASSLDLLGLAGGRETQYFGPGTRLLVL.

This clonotype was counted ten times or more. The chain joins TRBV6-1 to TRBJ1-6; D not resolved. The germline V gene encodes CDR1 MNHNS and CDR2 SASEGT. The CDR3 is made up of 13 amino acids. Trimming stripped 2 bases from V and 7 bases from J, with 6 bases between. CDR3 DNA: TGTGCCAGCAGTGAAATTAGAAATTCACCCCTCCACTTT. This codes for CASSEIRNSPLHF.

This clonotype was found many times. The chain uses TRBV2 and TRBJ1-1, with a tentative D call TRBD1 (6 bases). Trimming took off 6 bases at V and 1 base at J, with 9 bases between the two ends. The CDR3 has 13 residues. The germline gives CDR1 SNHLY, CDR2 FYNNEI. CDR3 protein: CASRAQGNTEAFF. The CDR3 bases are TGTGCCAGCAGGGCACAGGGGAACACTGAAGCTTTCTTT.